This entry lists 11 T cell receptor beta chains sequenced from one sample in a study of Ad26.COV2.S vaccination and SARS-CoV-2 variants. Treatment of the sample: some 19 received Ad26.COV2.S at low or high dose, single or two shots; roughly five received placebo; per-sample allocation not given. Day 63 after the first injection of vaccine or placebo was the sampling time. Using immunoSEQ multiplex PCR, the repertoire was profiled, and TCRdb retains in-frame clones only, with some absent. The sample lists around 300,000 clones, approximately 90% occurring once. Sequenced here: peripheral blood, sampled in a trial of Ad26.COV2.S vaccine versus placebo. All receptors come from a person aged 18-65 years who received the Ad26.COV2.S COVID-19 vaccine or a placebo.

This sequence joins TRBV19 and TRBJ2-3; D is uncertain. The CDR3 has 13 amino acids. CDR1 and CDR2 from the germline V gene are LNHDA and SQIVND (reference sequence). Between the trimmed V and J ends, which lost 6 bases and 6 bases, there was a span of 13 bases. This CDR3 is CASRGPAQDTQYF. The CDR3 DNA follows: TGTGCCAGTAGGGGTCCCGCGCAGGATACGCAGTATTTT.

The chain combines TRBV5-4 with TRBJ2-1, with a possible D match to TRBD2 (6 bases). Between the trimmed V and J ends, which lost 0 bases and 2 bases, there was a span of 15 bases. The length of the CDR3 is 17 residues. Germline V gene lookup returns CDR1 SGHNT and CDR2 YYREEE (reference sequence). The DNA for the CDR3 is TGTGCCAGCAGCTTGGGGCTGGCGGGGAGCGCCTACAATGAGCAGTTCTTC. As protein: CASSLGLAGSAYNEQFF. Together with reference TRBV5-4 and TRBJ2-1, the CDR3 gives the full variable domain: ETGVTQSPTHLIKTRGQQVTLRCSSQSGHNTVSWYQQALGQGPQFIFQYYREEENGRGNFPPRFSGLQFPNYSSELNVNALELDDSALYLCASSLGLAGSAYNEQFFGPGTRLTVL.

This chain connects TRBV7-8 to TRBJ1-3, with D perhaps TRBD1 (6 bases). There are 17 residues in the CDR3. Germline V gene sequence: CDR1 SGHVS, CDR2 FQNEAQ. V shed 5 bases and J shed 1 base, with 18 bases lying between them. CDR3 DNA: TGTGCCAGCAGCCCAGATGACAGGATCCTATCTGGAAACACCATATATTTT. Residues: CASSPDDRILSGNTIYF. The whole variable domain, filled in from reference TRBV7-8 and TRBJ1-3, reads GAGVSQSPRYKVAKRGQDVALRCDPISGHVSLFWYQQALGQGPEFLTYFQNEAQLDKSGLPSDRFFAERPEGSVSTLKIQRTQQEDSAVYLCASSPDDRILSGNTIYFGEGSWLTVV.

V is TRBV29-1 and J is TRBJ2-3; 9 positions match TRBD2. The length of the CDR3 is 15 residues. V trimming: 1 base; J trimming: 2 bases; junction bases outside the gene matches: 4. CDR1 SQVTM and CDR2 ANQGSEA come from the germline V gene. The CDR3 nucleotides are TGCAGCGTTGAAGGGACTAGCGCAAACACAGATACGCAGTATTTT. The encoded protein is CSVEGTSANTDTQYF.

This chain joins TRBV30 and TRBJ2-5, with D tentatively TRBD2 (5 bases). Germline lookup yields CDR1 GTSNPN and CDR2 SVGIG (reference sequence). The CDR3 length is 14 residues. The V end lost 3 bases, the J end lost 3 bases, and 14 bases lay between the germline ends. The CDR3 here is CAWSGVQTKETQYF. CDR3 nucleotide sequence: TGTGCCTGGAGCGGGGTGCAGACTAAAGAGACCCAGTACTTC.

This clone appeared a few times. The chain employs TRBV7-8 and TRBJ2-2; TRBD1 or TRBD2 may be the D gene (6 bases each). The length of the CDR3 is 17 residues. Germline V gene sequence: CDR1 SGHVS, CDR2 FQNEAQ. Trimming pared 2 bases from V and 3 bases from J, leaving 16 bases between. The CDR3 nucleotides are TGTGCCAGCAGCTTAACCGGGGGCCTATTGGACACCGGGGAGCTGTTTTTT. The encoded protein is CASSLTGGLLDTGELFF.

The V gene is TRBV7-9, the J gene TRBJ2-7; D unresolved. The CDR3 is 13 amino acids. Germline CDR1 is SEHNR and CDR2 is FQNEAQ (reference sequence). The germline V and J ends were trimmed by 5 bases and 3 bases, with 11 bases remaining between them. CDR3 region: CASSPTENYEQYF. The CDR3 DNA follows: TGTGCCAGCAGCCCGACGGAAAACTACGAGCAGTACTTC.

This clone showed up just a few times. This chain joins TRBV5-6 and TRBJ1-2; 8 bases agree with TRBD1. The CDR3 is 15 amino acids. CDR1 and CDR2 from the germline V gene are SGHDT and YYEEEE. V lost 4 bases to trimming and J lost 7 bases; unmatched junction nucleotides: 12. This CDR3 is CASSPDRVTSGGYTF. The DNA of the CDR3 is TGTGCCAGCAGCCCGGACAGGGTGACCTCAGGTGGCTACACCTTC.

The CDR3 is CASSEQGDQETQYF. The CDR3 nucleotides read TGTGCCAGCAGTGAACAAGGGGACCAAGAGACCCAGTACTTC. The chain has TRBV6-1 and TRBJ2-5; perhaps TRBD1 as D (5 bases). CDR3 size: 14 residues. V was cut by 2 bases and J by 0 bases, with 7 bases left in between. The V gene's germline CDR1 is MNHNS and CDR2 SASEGT.

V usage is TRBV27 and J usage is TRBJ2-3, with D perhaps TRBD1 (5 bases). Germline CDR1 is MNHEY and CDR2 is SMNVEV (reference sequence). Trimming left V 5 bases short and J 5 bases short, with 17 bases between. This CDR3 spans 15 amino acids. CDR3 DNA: TGTGCCAGCAGTCAGGGCGGCTCAACACGAGATACGCAGTATTTT. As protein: CASSQGGSTRDTQYF.

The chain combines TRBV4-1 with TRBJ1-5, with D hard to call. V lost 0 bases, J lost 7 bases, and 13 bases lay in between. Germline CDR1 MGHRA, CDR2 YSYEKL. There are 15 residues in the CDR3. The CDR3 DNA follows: TGCGCCAGCAGCCAAGATACGGCGAGGGCCCAGCCCCAGCATTTT. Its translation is CASSQDTARAQPQHF.